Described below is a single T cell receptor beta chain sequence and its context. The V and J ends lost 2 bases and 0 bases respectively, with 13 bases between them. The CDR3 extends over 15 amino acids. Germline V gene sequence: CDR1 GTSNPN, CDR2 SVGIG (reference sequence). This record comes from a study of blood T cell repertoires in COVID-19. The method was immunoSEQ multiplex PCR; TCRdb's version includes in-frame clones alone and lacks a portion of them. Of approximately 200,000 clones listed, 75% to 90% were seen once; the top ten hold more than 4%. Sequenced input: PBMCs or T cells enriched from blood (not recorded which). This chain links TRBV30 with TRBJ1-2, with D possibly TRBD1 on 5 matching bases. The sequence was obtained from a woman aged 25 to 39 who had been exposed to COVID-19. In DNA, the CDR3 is TGTGCCTGGAGTCAGGGTCTCTCGGCTAACTATGGCTACACCTTC. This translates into CAWSQGLSANYGYTF. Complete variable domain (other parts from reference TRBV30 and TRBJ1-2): SQTIHQWPATLVQPVGSPLSLECTVEGTSNPNLYWYRQAAGRGLQLLFYSVGIGQISSEVPQNLSASRPQDRQFILSSKKLLLSDSGFYLCAWSQGLSANYGYTFGSGTRLTVV.